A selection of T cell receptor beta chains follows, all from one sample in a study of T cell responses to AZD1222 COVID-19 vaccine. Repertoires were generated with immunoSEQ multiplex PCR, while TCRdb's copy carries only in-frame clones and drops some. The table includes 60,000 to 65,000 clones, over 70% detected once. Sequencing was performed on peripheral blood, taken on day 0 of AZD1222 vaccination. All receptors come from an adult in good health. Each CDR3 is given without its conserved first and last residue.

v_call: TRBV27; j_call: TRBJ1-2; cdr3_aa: ASSLWQGARGYT
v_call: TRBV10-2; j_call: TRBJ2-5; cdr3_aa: ASRTSGGHQETQY
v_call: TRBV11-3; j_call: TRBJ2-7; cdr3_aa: ASSQGRGYEQY
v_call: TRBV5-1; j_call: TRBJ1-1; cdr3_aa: ASSFEGSMNTEAF
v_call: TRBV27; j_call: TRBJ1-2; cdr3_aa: ASSRDTIYGYT
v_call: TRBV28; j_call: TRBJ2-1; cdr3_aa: ASSFALNEQF
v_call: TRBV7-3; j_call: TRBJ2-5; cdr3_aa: ASSSTRGPQETQY
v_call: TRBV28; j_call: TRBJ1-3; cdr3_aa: ASRTDRESGNTIY
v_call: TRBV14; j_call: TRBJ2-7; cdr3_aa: ASSQDGVSAHEQY
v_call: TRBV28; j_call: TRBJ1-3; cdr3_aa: ASSLFAASSGNTIY
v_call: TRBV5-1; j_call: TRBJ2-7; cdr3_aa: ASTGSYEQY
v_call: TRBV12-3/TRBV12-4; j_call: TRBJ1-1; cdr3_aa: ASSLSATEAF
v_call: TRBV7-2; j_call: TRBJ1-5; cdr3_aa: ASSSRTGARNQPQH
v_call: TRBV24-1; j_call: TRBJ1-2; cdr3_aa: ATSRPGQGEVGYT
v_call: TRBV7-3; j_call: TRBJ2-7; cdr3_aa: ASSLKQTKTYEQY
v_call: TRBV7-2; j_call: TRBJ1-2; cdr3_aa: ASSPTLIQGMIDYGYT
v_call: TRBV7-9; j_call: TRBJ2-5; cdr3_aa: ASSPSGTGARETQY
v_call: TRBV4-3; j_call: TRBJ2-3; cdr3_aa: ASSQVGGASGTDTQY
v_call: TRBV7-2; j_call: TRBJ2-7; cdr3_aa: ASSLPGGVSYEQY
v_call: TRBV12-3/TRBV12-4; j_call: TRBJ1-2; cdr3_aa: ASSGTDYGYT
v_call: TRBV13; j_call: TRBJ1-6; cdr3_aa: ASSTRQGRNSPLH
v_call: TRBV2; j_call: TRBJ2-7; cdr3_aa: ASSEALRGEQY
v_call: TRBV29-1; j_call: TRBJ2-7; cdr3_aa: SVGQGTDLYEQY
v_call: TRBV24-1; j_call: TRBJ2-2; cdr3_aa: ATSDGQASGELF
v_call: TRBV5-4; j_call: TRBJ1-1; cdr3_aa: ASSRDRGTEAF
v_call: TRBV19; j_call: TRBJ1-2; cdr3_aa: ASSRANWSNYGYT
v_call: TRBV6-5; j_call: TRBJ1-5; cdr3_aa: ASSPDRGRQPQH
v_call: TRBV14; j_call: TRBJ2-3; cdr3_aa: ASSPSTDTQY
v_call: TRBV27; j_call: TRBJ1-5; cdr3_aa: ASSPQGAVLVLGNQPQH
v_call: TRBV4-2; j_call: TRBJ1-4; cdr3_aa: ASSQLQGGNNEKLF
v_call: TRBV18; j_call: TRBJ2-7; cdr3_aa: ASSPGLADEQY
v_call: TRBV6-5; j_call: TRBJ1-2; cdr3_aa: ASSWSAGAYGYT
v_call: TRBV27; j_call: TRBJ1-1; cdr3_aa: ASSLFAMGTEAF
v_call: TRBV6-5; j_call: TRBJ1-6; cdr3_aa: ASSYDRSYSPLH
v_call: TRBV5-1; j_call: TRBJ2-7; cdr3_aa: ASSLAGGVNEQY
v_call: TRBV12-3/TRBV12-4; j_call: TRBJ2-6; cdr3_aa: ASSASGANVLT